This TCR beta chain was documented in a study of early stage breast cancer tumors. Regarding the study as a whole: Unsorted bulk genomic DNA sequencing lacked pairing and functional marker data. Compared with adjacent normal breast tissue, tumors showed roughly 2.5-fold greater T cell density and higher clonality.

Clones were sequenced by immunoSEQ multiplex PCR, and TCRdb holds only the in-frame ones, with some missing. This table holds about 31,000 clones, roughly 77% found once. A remark on this clone: Its antigen is as yet unknown.

Deletions cut 5 bases from V and 4 bases from J, with 17 bases between. This CDR3 has 15 amino acids. CDR1 is LNHDA, CDR2 SQIVND, per germline (reference sequence). The V gene is TRBV19, the J gene TRBJ1-1; the D gene is possibly TRBD1 (6 bases). Sequencing used blood. This clonotype was obtained from a person in their 40s with breast cancer. Written as DNA, the CDR3 is TGTGCCAGTAGTCACTTTTTACAAGGGGGCACTGAAGCTTTCTTT. It encodes CASSHFLQGGTEAFF.